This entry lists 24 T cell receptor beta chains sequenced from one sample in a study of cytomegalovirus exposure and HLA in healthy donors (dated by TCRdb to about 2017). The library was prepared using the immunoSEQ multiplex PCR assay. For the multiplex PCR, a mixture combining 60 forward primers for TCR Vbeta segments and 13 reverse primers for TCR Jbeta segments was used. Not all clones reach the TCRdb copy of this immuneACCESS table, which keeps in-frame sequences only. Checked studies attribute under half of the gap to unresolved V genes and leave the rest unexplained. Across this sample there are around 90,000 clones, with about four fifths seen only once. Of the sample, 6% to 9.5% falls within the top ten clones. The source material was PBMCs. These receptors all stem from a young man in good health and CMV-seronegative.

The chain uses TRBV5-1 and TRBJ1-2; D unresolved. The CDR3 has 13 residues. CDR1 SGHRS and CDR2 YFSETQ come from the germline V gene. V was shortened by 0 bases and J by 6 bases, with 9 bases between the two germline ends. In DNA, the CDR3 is TGCGCCAGCAGCTTGGTCGACGGGAATGGCTACACCTTC. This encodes CASSLVDGNGYTF.

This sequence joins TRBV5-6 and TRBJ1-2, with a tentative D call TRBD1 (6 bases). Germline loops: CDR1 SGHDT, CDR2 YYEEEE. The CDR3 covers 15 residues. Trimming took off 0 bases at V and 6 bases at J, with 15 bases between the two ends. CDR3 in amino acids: CASSLGGGALHGYTF. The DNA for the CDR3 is TGTGCCAGCAGCTTGGGAGGGGGGGCGTTGCATGGCTACACCTTC.

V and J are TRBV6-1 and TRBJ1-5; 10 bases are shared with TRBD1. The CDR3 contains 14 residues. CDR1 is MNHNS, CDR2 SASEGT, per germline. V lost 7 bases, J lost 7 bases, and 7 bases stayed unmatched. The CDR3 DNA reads TGTGCCAGCACCTGGGGGACAGGGGCACAGCCCCAGCATTTT. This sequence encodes CASTWGTGAQPQHF.

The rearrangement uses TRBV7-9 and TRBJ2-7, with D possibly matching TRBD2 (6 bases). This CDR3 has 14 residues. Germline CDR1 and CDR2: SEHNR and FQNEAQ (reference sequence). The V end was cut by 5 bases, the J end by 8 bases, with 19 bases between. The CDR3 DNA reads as TGTGCCAGCAGCCCTGGGGGGTCCCCCCCTAAGCAGTACTTC. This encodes CASSPGGSPPKQYF.

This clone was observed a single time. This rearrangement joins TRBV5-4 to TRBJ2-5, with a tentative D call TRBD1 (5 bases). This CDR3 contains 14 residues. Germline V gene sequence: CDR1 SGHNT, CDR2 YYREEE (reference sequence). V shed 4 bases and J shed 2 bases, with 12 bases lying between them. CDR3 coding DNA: TGTGCCAGCAGCCTTTGGACAAATCAAGAGACCCAGTACTTC. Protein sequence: CASSLWTNQETQYF.

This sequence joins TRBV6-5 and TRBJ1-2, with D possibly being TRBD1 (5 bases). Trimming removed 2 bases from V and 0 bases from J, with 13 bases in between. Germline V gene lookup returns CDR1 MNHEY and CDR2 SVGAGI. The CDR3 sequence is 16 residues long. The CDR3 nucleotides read TGTGCCAGCAGTTACAATCTCGACAGAGCTAACTATGGCTACACCTTC. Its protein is CASSYNLDRANYGYTF.

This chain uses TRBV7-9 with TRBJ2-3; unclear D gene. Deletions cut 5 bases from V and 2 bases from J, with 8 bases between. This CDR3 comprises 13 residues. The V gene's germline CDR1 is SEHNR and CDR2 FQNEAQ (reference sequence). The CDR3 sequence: CASSPSSTDTQYF. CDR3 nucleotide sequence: TGTGCCAGCAGCCCTAGTTCCACAGATACGCAGTATTTT.

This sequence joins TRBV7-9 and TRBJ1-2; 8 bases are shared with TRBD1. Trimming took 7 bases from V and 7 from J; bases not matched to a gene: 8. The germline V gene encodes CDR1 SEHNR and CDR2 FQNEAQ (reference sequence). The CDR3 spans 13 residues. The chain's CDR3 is CASTRGQVGGYTF. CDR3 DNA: TGTGCCAGCACCCGGGGACAGGTTGGTGGCTACACCTTC.

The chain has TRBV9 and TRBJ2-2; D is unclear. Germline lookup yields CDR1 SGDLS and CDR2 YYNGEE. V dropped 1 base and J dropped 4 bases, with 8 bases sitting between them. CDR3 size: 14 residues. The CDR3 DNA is TGTGCCAGCAGCGTACGGGTTGTCACCGGGGAGCTGTTTTTT. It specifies CASSVRVVTGELFF.

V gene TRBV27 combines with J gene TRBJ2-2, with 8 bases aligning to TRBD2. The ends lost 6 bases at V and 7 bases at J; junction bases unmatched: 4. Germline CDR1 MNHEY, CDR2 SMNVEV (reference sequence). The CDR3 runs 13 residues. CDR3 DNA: TGTGCCAGCAGCGGGAGGGGGGGCGGGGAGCTGTTTTTT. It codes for CASSGRGGGELFF.

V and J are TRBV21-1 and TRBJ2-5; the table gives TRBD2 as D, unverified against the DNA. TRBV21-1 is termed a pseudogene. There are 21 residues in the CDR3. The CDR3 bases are TGTGCCAGCAGCTCCCCTGGGGAGGTCTTATCCCGTCGGTCGCGCCAAGAGACCCAGTACTTC. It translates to CASSSPGEVLSRRSRQETQYF.

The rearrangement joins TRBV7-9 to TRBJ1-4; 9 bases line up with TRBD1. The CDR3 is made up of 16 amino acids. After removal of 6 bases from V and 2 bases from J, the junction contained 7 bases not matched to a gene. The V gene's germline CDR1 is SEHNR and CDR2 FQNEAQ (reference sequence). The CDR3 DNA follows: TGTGCCAGCAGTAGAAACAGGGGGCCGACTAATGAAAAACTGTTTTTT. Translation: CASSRNRGPTNEKLFF.

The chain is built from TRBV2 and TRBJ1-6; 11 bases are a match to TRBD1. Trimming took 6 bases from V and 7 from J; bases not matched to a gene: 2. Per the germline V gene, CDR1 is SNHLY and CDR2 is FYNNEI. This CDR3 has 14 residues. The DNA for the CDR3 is TGTGCCAGCAGGGGGGACAGGGGGAATTCACCCCTCCACTTT. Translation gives CASRGDRGNSPLHF.

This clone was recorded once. The CDR3 spells CASSEGQTVNTEAFF. The CDR3 DNA sequence: TGTGCCAGCAGTGAAGGTCAGACAGTGAACACTGAAGCTTTCTTT. The V and J genes are TRBV6-4 and TRBJ1-1, with D perhaps TRBD1 (5 bases). This CDR3 contains 15 residues. The germline CDR1 and CDR2 sequences are MRHNA and SNTAGT. Trimming pared 3 bases from V and 0 bases from J, leaving 11 bases between.

The CDR3 spells CASGPPDRKLFF. CDR3 nucleotides: TGTGCCAGCGGACCTCCAGACAGAAAACTGTTTTTT. The rearrangement joins TRBV7-9 to TRBJ1-4, with D perhaps matching TRBD1 (5 bases). Trimming took off 8 bases at V and 10 bases at J, with 14 bases between the two ends. The length of the CDR3 is 12 residues. The germline V gene encodes CDR1 SEHNR and CDR2 FQNEAQ (reference sequence).

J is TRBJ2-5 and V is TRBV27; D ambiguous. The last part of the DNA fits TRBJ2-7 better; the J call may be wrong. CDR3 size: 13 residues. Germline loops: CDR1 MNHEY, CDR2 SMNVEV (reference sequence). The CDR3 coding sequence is TGTGCCAGCAGTTCAAGTCCCTGGTACGAGCAGTACTTC. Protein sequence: CASSSSPWYEQYF.

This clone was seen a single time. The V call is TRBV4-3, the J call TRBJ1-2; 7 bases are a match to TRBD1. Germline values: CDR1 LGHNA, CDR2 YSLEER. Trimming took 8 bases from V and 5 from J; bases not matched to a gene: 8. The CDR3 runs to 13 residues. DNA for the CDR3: TGCGCCAGCGAAGGGACAGAAGAGTATGGCTACACCTTC. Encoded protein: CASEGTEEYGYTF.

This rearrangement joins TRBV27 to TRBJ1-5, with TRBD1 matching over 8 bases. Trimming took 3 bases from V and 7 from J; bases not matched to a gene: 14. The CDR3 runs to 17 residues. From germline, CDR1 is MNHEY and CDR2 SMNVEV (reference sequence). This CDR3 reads CASSLHPRGTGGQPQHF. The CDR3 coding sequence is TGTGCCAGCAGTTTGCACCCCCGCGGCACAGGGGGACAGCCCCAGCATTTT.

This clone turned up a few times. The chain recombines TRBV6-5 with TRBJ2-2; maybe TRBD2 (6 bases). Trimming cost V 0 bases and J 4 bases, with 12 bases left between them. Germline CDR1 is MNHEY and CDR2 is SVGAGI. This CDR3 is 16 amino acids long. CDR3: CASSYSSGGGTGELFF. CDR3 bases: TGTGCCAGCAGTTACTCTTCCGGGGGTGGCACCGGGGAGCTGTTTTTT.

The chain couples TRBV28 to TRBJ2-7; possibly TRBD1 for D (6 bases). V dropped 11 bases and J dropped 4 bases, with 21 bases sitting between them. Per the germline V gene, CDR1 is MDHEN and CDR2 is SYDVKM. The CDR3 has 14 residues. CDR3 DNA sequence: TGTGCCTCTTGCCCCCCCCGCACAGGGTACGAGCAGTACTTC. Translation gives CASCPPRTGYEQYF.

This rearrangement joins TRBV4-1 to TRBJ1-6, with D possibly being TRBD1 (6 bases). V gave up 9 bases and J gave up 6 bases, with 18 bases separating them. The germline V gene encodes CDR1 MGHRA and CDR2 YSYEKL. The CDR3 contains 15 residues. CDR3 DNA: TGCGCCAGTTCCACAGGGACGAGGATTAATTCACCCCTCCACTTT. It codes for CASSTGTRINSPLHF.

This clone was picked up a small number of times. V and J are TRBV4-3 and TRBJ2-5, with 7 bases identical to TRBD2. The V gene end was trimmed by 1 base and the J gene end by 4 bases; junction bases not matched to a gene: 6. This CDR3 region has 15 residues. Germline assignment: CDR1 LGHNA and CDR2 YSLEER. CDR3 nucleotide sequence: TGCGCCAGCAGCCAAGCATATGGGGGGGGAGAGACCCAGTACTTC. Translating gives CASSQAYGGGETQYF.

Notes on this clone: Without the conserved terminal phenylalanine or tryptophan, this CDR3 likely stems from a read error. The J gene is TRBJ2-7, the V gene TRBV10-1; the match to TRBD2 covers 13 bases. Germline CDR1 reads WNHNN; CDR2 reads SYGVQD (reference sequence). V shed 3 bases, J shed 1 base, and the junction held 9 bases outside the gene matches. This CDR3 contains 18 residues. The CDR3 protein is CASSDRTSGSSRSYEQYL. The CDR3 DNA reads TGCGCCAGCAGTGATCGGACTAGCGGGAGCTCGCGATCCTACGAGCAGTACCTC.

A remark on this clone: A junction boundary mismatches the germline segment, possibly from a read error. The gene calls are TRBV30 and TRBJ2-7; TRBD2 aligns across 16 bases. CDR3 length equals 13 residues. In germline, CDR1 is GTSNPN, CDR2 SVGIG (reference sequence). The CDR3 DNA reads TGTGCCTGGAGTACGGGACTAGCGGGAGGGACGAACTTC. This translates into CAWSTGLAGGTNF.